This TCR beta chain comes out of a study of cytomegalovirus exposure and HLA in healthy donors. Researchers ran the PCR with 60 Vbeta and 13 Jbeta primers. TCRdb's table, derived via immunoSEQ multiplex PCR, lists solely in-frame clones and lacks some. Here the sample spans roughly 130,000 clones, around 85% being singletons. This CDR3 is 14 amino acids long. Trimming removed 7 bases from V and 7 bases from J, with 17 bases in between. Germline-derived CDR1 and CDR2 are SNHLY and FYNNEI. The sequence came from a woman aged 50 to 65 in good health and CMV-seropositive. Sequenced: PBMCs. The chain combines TRBV2 with TRBJ2-1, with D possibly matching TRBD1 (5 bases). CDR3 bases: TGTGCCAGCATAGGGAACAGGCTCGGGAATGAGCAGTTCTTC. It specifies CASIGNRLGNEQFF.